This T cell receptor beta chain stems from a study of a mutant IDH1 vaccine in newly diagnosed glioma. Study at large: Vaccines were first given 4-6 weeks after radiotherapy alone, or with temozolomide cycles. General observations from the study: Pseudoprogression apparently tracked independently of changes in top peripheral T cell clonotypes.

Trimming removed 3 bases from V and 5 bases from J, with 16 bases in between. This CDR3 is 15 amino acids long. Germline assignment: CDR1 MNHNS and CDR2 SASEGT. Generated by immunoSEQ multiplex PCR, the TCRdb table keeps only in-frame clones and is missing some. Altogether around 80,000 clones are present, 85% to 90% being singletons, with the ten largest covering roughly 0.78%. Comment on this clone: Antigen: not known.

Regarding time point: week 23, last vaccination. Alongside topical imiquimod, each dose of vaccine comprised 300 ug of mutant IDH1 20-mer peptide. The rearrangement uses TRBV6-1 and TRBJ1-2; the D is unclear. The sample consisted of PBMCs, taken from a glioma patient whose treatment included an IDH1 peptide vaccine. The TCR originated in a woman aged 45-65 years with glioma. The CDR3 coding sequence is TGTGCCAGCAGTGAGGCCGGGTCCCACGCTTATGGCTACACCTTC. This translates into CASSEAGSHAYGYTF.